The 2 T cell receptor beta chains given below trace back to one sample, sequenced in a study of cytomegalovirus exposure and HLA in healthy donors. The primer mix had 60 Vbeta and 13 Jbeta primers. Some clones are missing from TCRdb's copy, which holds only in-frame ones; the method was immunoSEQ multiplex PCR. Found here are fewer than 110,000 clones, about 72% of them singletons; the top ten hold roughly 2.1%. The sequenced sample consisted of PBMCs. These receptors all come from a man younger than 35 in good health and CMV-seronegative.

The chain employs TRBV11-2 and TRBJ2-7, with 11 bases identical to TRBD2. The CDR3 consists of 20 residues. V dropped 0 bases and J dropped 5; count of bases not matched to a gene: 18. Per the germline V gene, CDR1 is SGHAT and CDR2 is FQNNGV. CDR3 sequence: CASSLEPGGSGGASVHEQYF. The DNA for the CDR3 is TGTGCCAGCAGCTTAGAACCCGGGGGTAGCGGGGGGGCATCGGTCCACGAGCAGTACTTC.

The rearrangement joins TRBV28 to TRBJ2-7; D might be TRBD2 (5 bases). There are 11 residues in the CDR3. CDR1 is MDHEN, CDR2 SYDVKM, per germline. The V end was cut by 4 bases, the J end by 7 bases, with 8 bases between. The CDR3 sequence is CASSSPGEQYF. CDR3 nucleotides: TGTGCCAGCAGTTCTCCGGGGGAGCAGTACTTC.